This T cell receptor (beta chain) was captured in a study of blood T cell repertoires in COVID-19. Assay: immunoSEQ multiplex PCR; the TCRdb copy retains only in-frame clones and omits some. Counted here are 150,000 to 200,000 clones, 85% occurring once; the ten biggest clones make up 3% to 4%. Sample: peripheral blood. The TCR was taken from a human donor with acute or convalescent COVID-19. The donor label of this sample is uncertain.

CDR3 DNA sequence: TGTGCCAGCAGCTTAGCGCCCGACAGGAACACCGGGGAGCTGTTTTTT. It is translated as CASSLAPDRNTGELFF. The chain recombines TRBV7-2 with TRBJ2-2; maybe TRBD1 (5 bases). The CDR3 runs 16 residues. V was cut by 0 bases and J by 1 base, with 9 bases left in between. The germline V gene encodes CDR1 SGHTA and CDR2 FQGNSA.